Listed below are T cell receptor beta chains from one sample, sequenced in a study of T-cell memory formation after mild COVID-19. TCRdb re-called the 5' RACE reads through MiXCR, storing one row per CDR3 protein. This sample has 300,000 to 400,000 distinct CDR3 sequences, with 13% to 15% found just once. The sample consisted of PBMCs or a T cell subset sorted from them (not recorded which). The receptors derive from a young man who had mild COVID-19 (a few samples of this study predate the infection). Cell type and time point are not known. Both conserved end residues are part of each CDR3. The order of the fields is clone size, J gene, V gene, D gene, CDR3 protein, CDR3 DNA. D genes are given only for firm matches. Not all rows give a size; the values are once, few, many and, for expanded clones, a class.

abundance: NA; j_gene: TRBJ1-5; v_gene: TRBV20-1; d_gene: NA; CDR3aa: CSARRLVGHNQPQHF; CDR3nt: TGCAGTGCGCGACGCCTGGTCGGTCACAATCAGCCCCAGCATTTT
abundance: NA; j_gene: TRBJ1-5; v_gene: TRBV12-3/TRBV12-4; d_gene: NA; CDR3aa: CASSLAGGVQPQHF; CDR3nt: TGTGCCAGCAGTTTAGCGGGGGGGGTTCAGCCCCAGCATTTT
abundance: NA; j_gene: TRBJ2-1; v_gene: TRBV25-1; d_gene: NA; CDR3aa: CASSERASWGNEQFF; CDR3nt: TGTGCCAGCAGTGAACGGGCTAGTTGGGGGAATGAGCAGTTCTTC
abundance: many; j_gene: TRBJ1-1; v_gene: TRBV5-8; d_gene: TRBD1; CDR3aa: CASSSGGGDTEAFF; CDR3nt: TGTGCCAGCAGCTCAGGGGGTGGGGACACTGAAGCTTTCTTT
abundance: NA; j_gene: TRBJ2-5; v_gene: TRBV7-2; d_gene: NA; CDR3aa: CASSLRQAQETQYF; CDR3nt: TGTGCCAGCAGCTTAAGACAGGCACAAGAGACCCAGTACTTC
abundance: NA; j_gene: TRBJ2-5; v_gene: TRBV12-3/TRBV12-4; d_gene: NA; CDR3aa: CASSYSGKETQYF; CDR3nt: TGTGCCAGCAGTTATAGCGGAAAAGAGACCCAGTACTTC
abundance: NA; j_gene: TRBJ1-4; v_gene: TRBV4-1; d_gene: NA; CDR3aa: CASSQGWGAREKLFF; CDR3nt: TGCGCCAGCAGCCAAGGTTGGGGGGCGCGAGAAAAACTGTTTTTT
abundance: NA; j_gene: TRBJ2-3; v_gene: TRBV6-2/TRBV6-3; d_gene: NA; CDR3aa: CASRTGVTDTQYF; CDR3nt: TGTGCCAGCAGGACCGGCGTCACAGATACGCAGTATTTT
abundance: many; j_gene: TRBJ2-5; v_gene: TRBV7-9; d_gene: NA; CDR3aa: CASSRGAQETQYF; CDR3nt: TGTGCCAGCAGCCGGGGGGCCCAAGAGACCCAGTACTTC
abundance: many; j_gene: TRBJ2-3; v_gene: TRBV12-3/TRBV12-4; d_gene: TRBD1; CDR3aa: CASSLWGAGGADTQYF; CDR3nt: TGTGCCAGCAGTTTATGGGGTGCAGGGGGCGCAGATACGCAGTATTTT
abundance: NA; j_gene: TRBJ2-2; v_gene: TRBV18; d_gene: NA; CDR3aa: CASSLTMAITGELFF; CDR3nt: TGTGCCAGCTCTTTAACTATGGCGATCACCGGGGAGCTGTTTTTT
abundance: many; j_gene: TRBJ1-1; v_gene: TRBV11-2; d_gene: NA; CDR3aa: CASSQGFTEAFF; CDR3nt: TGTGCCAGCAGCCAGGGTTTCACTGAAGCTTTCTTT
abundance: few; j_gene: TRBJ2-3; v_gene: TRBV4-1; d_gene: TRBD2; CDR3aa: CASRRGLAGGTSTDTQYF; CDR3nt: TGCGCCAGCAGGAGGGGACTAGCGGGGGGAACTAGCACAGATACGCAGTATTTT
abundance: NA; j_gene: TRBJ1-5; v_gene: TRBV2; d_gene: TRBD1; CDR3aa: CASSRGQGSWDQPQHF; CDR3nt: TGTGCCAGCTCGAGGGGACAGGGAAGTTGGGATCAGCCCCAGCATTTT
abundance: NA; j_gene: TRBJ1-2; v_gene: TRBV5-5; d_gene: TRBD1; CDR3aa: CASSLNRGEYGYTF; CDR3nt: TGTGCCAGCAGCTTGAACAGGGGGGAGTATGGCTACACCTTC
abundance: few; j_gene: TRBJ1-4; v_gene: TRBV4-2; d_gene: TRBD1; CDR3aa: CASSQGTGANEKLFF; CDR3nt: TGTGCCAGCAGCCAAGGGACAGGGGCCAATGAAAAACTGTTTTTT
abundance: few; j_gene: TRBJ2-1; v_gene: TRBV7-2; d_gene: TRBD2; CDR3aa: CASSLRTLAGPFF; CDR3nt: TGTGCCAGCAGCTTACGTACGCTAGCGGGTCCGTTCTTC
abundance: few; j_gene: TRBJ2-2; v_gene: TRBV5-5; d_gene: TRBD1; CDR3aa: CASSLPGTGEAGELFF; CDR3nt: TGTGCCAGCAGCTTGCCCGGGACAGGGGAAGCCGGGGAGCTGTTTTTT
abundance: NA; j_gene: TRBJ1-6; v_gene: TRBV4-2; d_gene: NA; CDR3aa: CASSQDQRGDSPLHF; CDR3nt: TGTGCCAGCAGCCAAGATCAGAGGGGGGATTCACCCCTCCACTTT
abundance: NA; j_gene: TRBJ1-1; v_gene: TRBV12-3/TRBV12-4; d_gene: NA; CDR3aa: CASSFIIYGAGEGTEAFF; CDR3nt: TGTGCCAGCAGTTTCATAATATACGGGGCAGGGGAGGGCACTGAAGCTTTCTTT
abundance: NA; j_gene: TRBJ1-1; v_gene: TRBV2; d_gene: NA; CDR3aa: CASSRTDLTEAFF; CDR3nt: TGTGCCAGCAGCCGGACAGACCTCACTGAAGCTTTCTTT
abundance: NA; j_gene: TRBJ2-3; v_gene: TRBV6-5; d_gene: TRBD2; CDR3aa: CASSYTTPRGSGGARDTQYF; CDR3nt: TGTGCCAGCAGTTATACTACCCCGCGGGGAAGCGGGGGGGCCCGGGATACGCAGTATTTT
abundance: few; j_gene: TRBJ1-2; v_gene: TRBV4-2; d_gene: TRBD1; CDR3aa: CASSQERGQGAKGYTF; CDR3nt: TGTGCCAGCAGCCAAGAAAGAGGGCAGGGGGCGAAGGGCTACACCTTC
abundance: few; j_gene: TRBJ2-2; v_gene: TRBV7-3; d_gene: TRBD1; CDR3aa: CASSLGTARGRELFF; CDR3nt: TGTGCCAGCAGCTTAGGGACAGCGAGGGGCCGGGAGCTGTTTTTT
abundance: few; j_gene: TRBJ2-3; v_gene: TRBV11-2; d_gene: NA; CDR3aa: CASSSNPRGGADTQYF; CDR3nt: TGTGCCAGCAGCTCCAACCCCCGTGGGGGTGCAGATACGCAGTATTTT